This TCR beta chain was identified in a study of blood T cell repertoires in COVID-19. CDR3 length: 13 residues. After removal of 2 bases from V and 6 bases from J, the junction contained 2 bases not matched to a gene. Germline CDR1 and CDR2: SGHKS and YYEKEE (reference sequence). Profiling relied on immunoSEQ multiplex PCR, and the TCRdb table lists in-frame clones only, not all of them. The repertoire holds under 300,000 clones, with around 90% as singletons. The specimen was PBMCs or T cells enriched from blood (not recorded which). The receptor comes from a woman aged 40 to 49 with acute COVID-19. The chain links TRBV5-5 to TRBJ1-2; the match to TRBD1 covers 9 bases. CDR3 in DNA: TGTGCCAGCAGCTTCGGGACAGGGAATGGCTACACCTTC. Protein product: CASSFGTGNGYTF.